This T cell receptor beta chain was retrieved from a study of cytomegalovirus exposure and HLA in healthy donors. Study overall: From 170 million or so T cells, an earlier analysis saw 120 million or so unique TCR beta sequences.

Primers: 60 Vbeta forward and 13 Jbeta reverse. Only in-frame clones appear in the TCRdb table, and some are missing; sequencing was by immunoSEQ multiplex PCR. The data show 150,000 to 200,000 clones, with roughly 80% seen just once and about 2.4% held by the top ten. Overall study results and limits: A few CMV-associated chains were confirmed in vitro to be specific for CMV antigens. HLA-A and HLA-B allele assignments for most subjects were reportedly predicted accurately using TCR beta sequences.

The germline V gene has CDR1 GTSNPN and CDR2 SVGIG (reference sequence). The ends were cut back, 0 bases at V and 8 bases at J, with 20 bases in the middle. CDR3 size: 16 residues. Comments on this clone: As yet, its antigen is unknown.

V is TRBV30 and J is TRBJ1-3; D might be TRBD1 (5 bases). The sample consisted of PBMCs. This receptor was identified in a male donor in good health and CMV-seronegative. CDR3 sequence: CAWSVVRGIAVDTIYF. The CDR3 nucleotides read TGTGCCTGGAGTGTAGTACGGGGGATAGCCGTAGACACCATATATTTT.